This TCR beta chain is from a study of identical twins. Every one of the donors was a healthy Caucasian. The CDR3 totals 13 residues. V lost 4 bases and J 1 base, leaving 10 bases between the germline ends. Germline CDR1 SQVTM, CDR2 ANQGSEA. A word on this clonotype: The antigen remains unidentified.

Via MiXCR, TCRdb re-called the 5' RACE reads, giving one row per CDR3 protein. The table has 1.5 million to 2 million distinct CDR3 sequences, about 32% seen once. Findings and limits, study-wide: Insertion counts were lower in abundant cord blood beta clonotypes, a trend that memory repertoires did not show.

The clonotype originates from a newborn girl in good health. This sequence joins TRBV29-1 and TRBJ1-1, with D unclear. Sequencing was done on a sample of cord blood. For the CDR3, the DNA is TGCAGCGTTGCTGAGACTCCGAACACTGAAGCTTTCTTT. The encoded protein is CSVAETPNTEAFF.